This T cell receptor (beta chain) was sequenced for a study of response to subunit inactivated influenza vaccine. In TCRdb, the RT-PCR reads were re-called with MiXCR into one record per CDR3 protein. Among about 540,000 distinct CDR3 sequences listed, roughly a quarter were seen once. This clonotype was counted only a few times. Its specificity is unknown. The germline V gene has CDR1 DFQATT and CDR2 SNEGSKA (reference sequence). The CDR3 loop spans 15 amino acids. The ends were cut back, 1 base at V and 0 bases at J, with 11 bases in the middle. Study conclusions and caveats: It was the authors' suggestion that each seasonal influenza vaccination recruits few new T cells.

These data also formed part of another study, on T cells expressing NK-cell markers. This second study notes: As the method of synthesis, 5'RACE template switching with UMIs yielded TCR beta cDNA. The authors derived TCR beta repertoires from sorted CD3+CD56+NKG2C+, CD3+CD56+NKG2C- and CD3+CD56-NKG2C+ T cells. The dominant NKG2C+ clonotypes represented about 1.0-7.5% of CD8+ T cells in 6 or 7 donors. These clonotypes also led the CD3+CD56-NKG2C+ fraction in a handful of donors.

Sequencing was performed on CD4+ T cells sorted from PBMCs, taken roughly 13 days after vaccination. The clonotype originates from a man in his fifties who received an inactivated influenza vaccine. The V call is TRBV20-1, the J call TRBJ2-3; D is unclear. CDR3 sequence (DNA): TGCAGTGCTAGAGTCTGGACCCCTAGCACAGATACGCAGTATTTT. Its translation is CSARVWTPSTDTQYF.